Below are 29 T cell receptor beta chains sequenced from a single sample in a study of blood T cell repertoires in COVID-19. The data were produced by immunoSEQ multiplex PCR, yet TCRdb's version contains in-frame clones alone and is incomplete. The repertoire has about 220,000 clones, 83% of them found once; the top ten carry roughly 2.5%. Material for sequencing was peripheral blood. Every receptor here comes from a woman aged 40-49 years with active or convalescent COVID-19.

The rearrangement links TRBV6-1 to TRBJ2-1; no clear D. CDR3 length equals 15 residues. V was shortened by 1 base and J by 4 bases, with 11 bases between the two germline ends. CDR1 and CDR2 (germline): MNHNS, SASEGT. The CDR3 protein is CASSEESARYNEQFF. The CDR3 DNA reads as TGTGCCAGCAGTGAAGAAAGCGCGAGATACAATGAGCAGTTCTTC.

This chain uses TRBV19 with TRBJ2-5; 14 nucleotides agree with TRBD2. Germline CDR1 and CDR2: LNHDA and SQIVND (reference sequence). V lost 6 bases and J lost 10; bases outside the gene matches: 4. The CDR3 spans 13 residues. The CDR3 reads CASRTSGGAHQYF. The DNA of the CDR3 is TGTGCCAGTAGGACTAGCGGGGGGGCGCACCAGTACTTC.

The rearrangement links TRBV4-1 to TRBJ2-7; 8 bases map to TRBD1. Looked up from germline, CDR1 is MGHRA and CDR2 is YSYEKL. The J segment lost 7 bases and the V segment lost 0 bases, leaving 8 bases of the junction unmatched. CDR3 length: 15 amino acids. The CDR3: CASSQDRQGAREQYF. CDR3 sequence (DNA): TGCGCCAGCAGCCAAGACCGCCAGGGGGCTAGGGAGCAGTACTTC.

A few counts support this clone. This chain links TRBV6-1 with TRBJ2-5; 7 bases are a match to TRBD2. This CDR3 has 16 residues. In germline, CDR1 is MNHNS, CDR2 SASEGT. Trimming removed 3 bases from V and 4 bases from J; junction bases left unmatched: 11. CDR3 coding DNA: TGTGCCAGCAGTGAGGAGGTGGGGGGGTCTCGAGAGACCCAGTACTTC. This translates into CASSEEVGGSRETQYF.

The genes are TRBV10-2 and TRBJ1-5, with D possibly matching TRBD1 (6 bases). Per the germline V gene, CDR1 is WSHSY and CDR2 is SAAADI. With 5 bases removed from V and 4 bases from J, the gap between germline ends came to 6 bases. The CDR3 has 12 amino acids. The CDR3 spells CASSTGNQPQHF. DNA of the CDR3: TGCGCCAGCAGTACAGGGAATCAGCCCCAGCATTTT.

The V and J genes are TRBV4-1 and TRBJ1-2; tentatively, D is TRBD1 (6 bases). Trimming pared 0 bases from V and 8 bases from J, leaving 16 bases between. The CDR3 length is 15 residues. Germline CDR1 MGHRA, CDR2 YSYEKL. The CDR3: CASSQDHLRDRGYTF. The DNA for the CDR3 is TGCGCCAGCAGCCAAGATCACCTCCGAGACAGGGGCTACACCTTC.

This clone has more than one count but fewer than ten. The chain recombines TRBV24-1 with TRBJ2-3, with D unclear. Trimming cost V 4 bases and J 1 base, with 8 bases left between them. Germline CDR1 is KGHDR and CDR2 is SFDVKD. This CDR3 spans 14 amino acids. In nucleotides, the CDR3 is TGTGCCACCAGTGACCAACATCGCACAGATACGCAGTATTTT. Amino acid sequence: CATSDQHRTDTQYF.

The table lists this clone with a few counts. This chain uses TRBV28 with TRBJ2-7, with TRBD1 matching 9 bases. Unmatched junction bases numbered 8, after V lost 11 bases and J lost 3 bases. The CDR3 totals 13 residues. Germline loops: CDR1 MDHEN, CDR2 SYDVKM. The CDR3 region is CAVGRDRVYEQYF. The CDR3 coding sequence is TGTGCCGTAGGCCGGGACAGGGTCTACGAGCAGTACTTC.

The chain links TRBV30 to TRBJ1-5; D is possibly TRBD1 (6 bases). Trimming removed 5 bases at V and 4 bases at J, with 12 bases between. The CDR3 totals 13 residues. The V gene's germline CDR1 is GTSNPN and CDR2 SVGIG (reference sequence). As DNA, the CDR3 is TGTGCCTGGTGTGGCCAGGGGAATCAGCCCCAGCATTTT. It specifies CAWCGQGNQPQHF.

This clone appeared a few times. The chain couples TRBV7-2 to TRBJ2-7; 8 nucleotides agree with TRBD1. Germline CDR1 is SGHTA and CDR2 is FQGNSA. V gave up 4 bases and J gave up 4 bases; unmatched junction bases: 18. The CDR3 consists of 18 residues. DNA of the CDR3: TGTGCCAGCAGCTCCAGGGGGCCTAACCCCCTTAGCCGTTACGAGCAGTACTTC. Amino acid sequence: CASSSRGPNPLSRYEQYF.

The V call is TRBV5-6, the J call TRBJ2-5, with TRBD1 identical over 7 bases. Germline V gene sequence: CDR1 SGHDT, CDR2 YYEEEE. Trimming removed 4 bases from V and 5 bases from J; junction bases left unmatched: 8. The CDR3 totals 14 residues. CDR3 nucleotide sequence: TGTGCCAGCAGCGTCGGGACAGCTCGGGAGACCCAGTACTTC. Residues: CASSVGTARETQYF.

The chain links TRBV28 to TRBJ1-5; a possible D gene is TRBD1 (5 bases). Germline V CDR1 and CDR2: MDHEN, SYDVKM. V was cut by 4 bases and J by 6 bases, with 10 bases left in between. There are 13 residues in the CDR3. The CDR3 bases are TGTGCCAGCAGTTGGCAGGGTAGTCAGCCCCAGCATTTT. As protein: CASSWQGSQPQHF.

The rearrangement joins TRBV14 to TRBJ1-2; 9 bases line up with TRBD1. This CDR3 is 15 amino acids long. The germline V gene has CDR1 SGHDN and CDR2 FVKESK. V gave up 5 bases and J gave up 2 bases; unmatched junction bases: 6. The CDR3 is CASSTQGAGNYGYTF. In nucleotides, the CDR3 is TGTGCCAGCAGCACACAGGGGGCGGGGAACTATGGCTACACCTTC.

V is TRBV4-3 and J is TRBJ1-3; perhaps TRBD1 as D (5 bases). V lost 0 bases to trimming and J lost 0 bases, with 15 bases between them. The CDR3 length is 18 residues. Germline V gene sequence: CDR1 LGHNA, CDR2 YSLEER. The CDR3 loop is CASSQDVAGLFSGNTIYF. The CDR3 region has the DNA TGCGCCAGCAGCCAAGATGTGGCAGGGCTTTTCTCTGGAAACACCATATATTTT.

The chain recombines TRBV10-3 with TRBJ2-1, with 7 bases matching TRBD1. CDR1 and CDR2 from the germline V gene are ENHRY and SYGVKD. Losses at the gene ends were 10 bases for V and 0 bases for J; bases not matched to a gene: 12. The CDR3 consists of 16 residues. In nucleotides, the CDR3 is TGTGCCACCTCCCACAGGGGATCTGACTCCTACAATGAGCAGTTCTTC. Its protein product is CATSHRGSDSYNEQFF.

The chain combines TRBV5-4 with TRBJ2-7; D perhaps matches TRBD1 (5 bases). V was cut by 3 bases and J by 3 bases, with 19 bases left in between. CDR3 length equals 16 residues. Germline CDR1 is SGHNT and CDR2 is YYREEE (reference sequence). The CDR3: CASSSTGLGNNYEQYF. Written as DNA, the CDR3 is TGTGCCAGCAGCTCCACAGGTTTGGGGAATAACTACGAGCAGTACTTC.

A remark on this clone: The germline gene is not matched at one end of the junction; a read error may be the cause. The CDR3 protein is CASSPTGQGRETQYF. The CDR3 nucleotides are TGTGCTAGCAGTCCGACAGGACAGGGCAGGGAGACCCAGTACTTC. This chain links TRBV7-7 with TRBJ2-5; 8 bases line up with TRBD1. CDR1 is SSHAT, CDR2 FNYEAQ, per germline (reference sequence). CDR3 length: 15 residues. The whole variable domain, filled in from reference TRBV7-7 and TRBJ2-5, reads GAGVSQSPRYKVTKRGQDVTLRCDPISSHATLYWYQQALGQGPEFLTYFNYEAQPDKSGLPSDRFSAERPEGSISTLTIQRTEQRDSAMYRCASSPTGQGRETQYFGPGTRLLVL.

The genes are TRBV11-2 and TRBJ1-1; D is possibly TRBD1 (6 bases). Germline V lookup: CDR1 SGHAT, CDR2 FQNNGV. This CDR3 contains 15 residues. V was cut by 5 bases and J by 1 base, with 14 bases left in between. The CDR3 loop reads CASSAGDTWNTEAFF. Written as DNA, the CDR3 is TGTGCCAGCAGCGCTGGGGACACCTGGAACACTGAAGCTTTCTTT. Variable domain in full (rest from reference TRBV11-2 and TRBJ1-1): EAGVAQSPRYKIIEKRQSVAFWCNPISGHATLYWYQQILGQGPKLLIQFQNNGVVDDSQLPKDRFSAERLKGVDSTLKIQPAKLEDSAVYLCASSAGDTWNTEAFFGQGTRLTVV.

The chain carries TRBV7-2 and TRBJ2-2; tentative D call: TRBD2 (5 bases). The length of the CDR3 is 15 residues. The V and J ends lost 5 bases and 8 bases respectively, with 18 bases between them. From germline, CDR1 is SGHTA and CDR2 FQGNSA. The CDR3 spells CASSPGSSMRGELFF. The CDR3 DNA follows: TGTGCCAGCAGCCCGGGAAGCTCGATGAGAGGGGAGCTGTTTTTT.

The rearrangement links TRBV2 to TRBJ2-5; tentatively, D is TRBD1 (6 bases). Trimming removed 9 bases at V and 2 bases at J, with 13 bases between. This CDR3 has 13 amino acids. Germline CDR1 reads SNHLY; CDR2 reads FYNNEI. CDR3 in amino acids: CASLGQSQETQYF. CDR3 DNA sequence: TGTGCCAGTCTAGGACAGTCACAAGAGACCCAGTACTTC.

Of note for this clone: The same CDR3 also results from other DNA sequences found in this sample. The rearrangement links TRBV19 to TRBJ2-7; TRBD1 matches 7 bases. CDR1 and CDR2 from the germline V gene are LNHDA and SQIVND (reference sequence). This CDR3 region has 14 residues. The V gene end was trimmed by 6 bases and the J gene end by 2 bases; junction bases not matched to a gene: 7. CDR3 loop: CASRPPGQAYEQYF. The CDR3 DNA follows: TGTGCCAGTAGACCTCCCGGACAGGCCTACGAGCAGTACTTC.

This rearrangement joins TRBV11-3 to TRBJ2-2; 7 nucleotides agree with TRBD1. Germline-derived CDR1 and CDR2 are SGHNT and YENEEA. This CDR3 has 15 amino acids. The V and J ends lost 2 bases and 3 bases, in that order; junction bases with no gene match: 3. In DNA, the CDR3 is TGTGCCAGCAGCTTAAGACAGGGCGACACCGGGGAGCTGTTTTTT. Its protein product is CASSLRQGDTGELFF.

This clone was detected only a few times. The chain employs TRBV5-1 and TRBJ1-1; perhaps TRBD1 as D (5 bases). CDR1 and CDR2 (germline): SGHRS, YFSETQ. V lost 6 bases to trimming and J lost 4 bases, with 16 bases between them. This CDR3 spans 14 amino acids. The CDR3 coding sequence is TGCGCCAGCAAGGTAGGGGAGGGAGGCACTGAAGCTTTCTTT. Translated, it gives CASKVGEGGTEAFF.

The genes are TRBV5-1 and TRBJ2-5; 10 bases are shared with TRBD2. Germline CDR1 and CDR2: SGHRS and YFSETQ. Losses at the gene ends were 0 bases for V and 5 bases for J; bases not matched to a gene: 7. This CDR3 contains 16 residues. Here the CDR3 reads CASSLAGSGGQETQYF. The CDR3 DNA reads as TGCGCCAGCAGCTTGGCGGGTAGCGGGGGGCAGGAGACCCAGTACTTC.

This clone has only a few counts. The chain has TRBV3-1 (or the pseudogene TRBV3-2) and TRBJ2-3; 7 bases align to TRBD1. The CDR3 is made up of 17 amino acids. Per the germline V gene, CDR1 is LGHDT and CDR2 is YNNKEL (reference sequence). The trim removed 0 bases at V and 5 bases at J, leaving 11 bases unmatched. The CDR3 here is CASSQDRTGRDGDTQYF. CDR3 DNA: TGTGCCAGCAGCCAAGATAGGACAGGCCGGGATGGAGATACGCAGTATTTT.

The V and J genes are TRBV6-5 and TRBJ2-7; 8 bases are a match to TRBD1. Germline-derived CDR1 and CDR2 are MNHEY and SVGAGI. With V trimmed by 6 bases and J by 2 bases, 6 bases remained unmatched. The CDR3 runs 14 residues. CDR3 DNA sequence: TGTGCCAGCAGCACAGGGGGTAAGACCTACGAGCAGTACTTC. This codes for CASSTGGKTYEQYF.

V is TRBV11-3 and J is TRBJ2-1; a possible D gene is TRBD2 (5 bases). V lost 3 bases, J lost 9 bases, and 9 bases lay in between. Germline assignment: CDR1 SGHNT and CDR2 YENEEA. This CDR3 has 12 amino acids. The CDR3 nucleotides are TGTGCCAGCAGCTTCTGGAGGAGTGAGCAGTTCTTC. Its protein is CASSFWRSEQFF. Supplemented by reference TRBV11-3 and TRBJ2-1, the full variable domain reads EAGVVQSPRYKIIEKKQPVAFWCNPISGHNTLYWYLQNLGQGPELLIRYENEEAVDDSQLPKDRFSAERLKGVDSTLKIQPAELGDSAVYLCASSFWRSEQFFGPGTRLTVL.

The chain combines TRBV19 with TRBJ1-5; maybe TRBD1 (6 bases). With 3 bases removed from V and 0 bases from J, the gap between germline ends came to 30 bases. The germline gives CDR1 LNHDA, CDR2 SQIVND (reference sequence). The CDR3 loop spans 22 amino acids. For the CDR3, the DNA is TGTGCCAGTAGTATTATATTAGTCGGGGGGCCGTCTCGCCCATATAGCAATCAGCCCCAGCATTTT. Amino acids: CASSIILVGGPSRPYSNQPQHF.

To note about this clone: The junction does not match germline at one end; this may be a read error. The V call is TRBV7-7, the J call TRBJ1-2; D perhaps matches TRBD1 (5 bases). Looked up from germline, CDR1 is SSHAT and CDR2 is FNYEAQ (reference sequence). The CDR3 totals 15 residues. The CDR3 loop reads CASSHYGTKGPGYTF. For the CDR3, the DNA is TGTGCTAGCAGCCACTACGGCACTAAGGGGCCAGGCTACACCTTC.